This T cell receptor (beta chain) was identified in a study of blood T cell repertoires in COVID-19. Clones were read by immunoSEQ multiplex PCR, and TCRdb kept only the in-frame ones, dropping some. Among about 220,000 clones, just under 85% were seen once, and the ten largest hold under 1.5%. Per the germline V gene, CDR1 is LNHDA and CDR2 is SQIVND (reference sequence). Trimming stripped 4 bases from V and 5 bases from J, with 14 bases between. The CDR3 is 14 amino acids. The receptor's source is a woman between 35 and 50 years old with acute COVID-19. V usage is TRBV19 and J usage is TRBJ1-1; D is ambiguous. The specimen was PBMCs or T cells enriched from blood (not recorded which). CDR3 amino acids: CASSRRGERTEAFF. The CDR3 bases are TGTGCCAGTAGTAGGCGTGGGGAGAGGACTGAAGCTTTCTTT.